What follows describes a single T cell receptor beta chain. Its antigen is not known. This entry is derived from a study of blood T cells in healthy people across ages. Notes on the study in general: Not knowing donor CMV status may have confounded expanded clonotype changes. Both higher diversity and more naive CD4+ cells marked long-lived donors when set against aged donors.

The CDR3 loop spans 16 amino acids. With 0 bases removed from V and 0 bases from J, the gap between germline ends came to 10 bases. Germline V gene sequence: CDR1 LNHNV, CDR2 YYDKDF (reference sequence). The people who gave samples were healthy Caucasians from Russia, aged about 6 to 100. Total RNA extracted from each sample amounted to at least 5 micrograms. A second PCR, run for roughly 7 to 11 cycles, used a sample-barcoded 5' primer plus a J-beta primer mix. TCRdb analysed the 5' RACE reads with MiXCR anew, one entry per CDR3 protein. The sample consists of some 370,000 distinct CDR3 sequences, 45% to 65% of them appearing once.

V gene TRBV15 combines with J gene TRBJ2-3; D may be TRBD1 or TRBD2 (5 bases each). The TCR sequence derives from a man between 60 and 75 years old in good health. Sequencing was carried out using blood. The CDR3 DNA reads TGTGCCACCAGCAGAGAGCAGGGACCTAGCACAGATACGCAGTATTTT. Translating it yields CATSREQGPSTDTQYF.